The entry that follows covers one T cell receptor beta chain sequence. The antigen remains undetermined. Trimming removed 4 bases at V and 3 bases at J, with 10 bases between. CDR1 is SGHTA and CDR2 is FQGNSA in the germline V gene. The CDR3 covers 15 residues. The data derive from a study of T-cell memory formation after mild COVID-19. TCRdb re-called the 5' RACE reads through MiXCR, storing one row per CDR3 protein. Of some 340,000 distinct CDR3 sequences in the sample, about an eighth were seen once. Study findings and constraints: Mainly CM and EM harbored the contracting CD4+ clones; mainly EMRA harbored the CD8+ ones.

The specimen was PBMCs or a T cell subset sorted from them (not recorded which). The receptor's source is a young man who had mild COVID-19 (a few samples of this study predate the infection). Cell type and time point are not known. J is TRBJ2-6 and V is TRBV7-2; D remains unclear. CDR3 amino acids: CTSSSREGGANVLTF. DNA of the CDR3: TGTACCAGCAGCTCCCGTGAAGGTGGGGCCAACGTCCTGACTTTC.